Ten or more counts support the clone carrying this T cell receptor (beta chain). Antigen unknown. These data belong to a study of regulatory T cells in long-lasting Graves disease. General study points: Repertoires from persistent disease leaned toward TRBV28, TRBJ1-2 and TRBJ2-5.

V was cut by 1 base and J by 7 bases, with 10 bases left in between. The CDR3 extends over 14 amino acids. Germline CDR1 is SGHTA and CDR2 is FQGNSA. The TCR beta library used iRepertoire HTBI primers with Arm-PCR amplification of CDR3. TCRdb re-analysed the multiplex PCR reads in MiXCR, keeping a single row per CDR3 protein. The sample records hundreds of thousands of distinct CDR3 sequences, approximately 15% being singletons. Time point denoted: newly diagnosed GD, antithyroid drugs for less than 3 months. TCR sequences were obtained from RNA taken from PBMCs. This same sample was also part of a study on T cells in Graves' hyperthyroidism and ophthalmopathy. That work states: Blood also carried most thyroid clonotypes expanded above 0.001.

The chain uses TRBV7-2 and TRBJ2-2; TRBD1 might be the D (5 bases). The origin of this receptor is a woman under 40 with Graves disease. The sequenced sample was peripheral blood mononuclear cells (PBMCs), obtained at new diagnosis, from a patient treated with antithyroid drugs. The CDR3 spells CASSLDRTGGELFF. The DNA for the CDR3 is TGTGCCAGCAGCTTAGACAGGACGGGCGGGGAGCTGTTTTTT.